The present T cell receptor (beta chain) was sequenced within a study of T-cell reconstitution after alpha-beta-depleted transplantation in children. It was with unique molecular identifiers that the TCRbeta library was prepared. TCRdb re-analysed the PCR reads in MiXCR, keeping a single row per CDR3 protein. The top ten clones hold about 4% of a sample with about 610,000 distinct CDR3 sequences, about 10% of them seen once. The CDR3 is 19 residues long. CDR1 LGHNA and CDR2 YSLEER come from the germline V gene. J was trimmed by 0 bases and V by 1 base; bases with no gene match: 10. This clonotype was counted ten times or more.

The clonotype comes from a human donor who donated a stem cell graft to a child with acute myeloid leukemia. This specimen consisted of PBMCs from the stem cell graft donor, obtained from the stem cell graft. This sequence joins TRBV4-3 and TRBJ2-4, with TRBD2 matching over 9 bases. CDR3 sequence (DNA): TGCGCCAGCAGCCAAGCTCGGGCTATAGCGGGAGCAGCCAAAAACATTCAGTACTTC. It codes for CASSQARAIAGAAKNIQYF.